This section outlines one T cell receptor beta chain sequence together with its context. Its antigen is as yet unknown. These data originate in a study of cytomegalovirus exposure and HLA in healthy donors. Notes on the study in general: Specific recognition of CMV antigens was confirmed in vitro for a few chains (all CMV-associated). There were fewer than 200 TCR beta chains listed as cytomegalovirus-associated. Most TCR sequences were rare, but some public TCRs occurred in many donors. In a later analysis, first-cohort TCR clusters were found to tend to co-occur in the 100 to 150 validation repertoires.

Sequencing used immunoSEQ multiplex PCR; TCRdb keeps in-frame clones, though not all of them. Here the sample spans about 110,000 clones, 88% being singletons. V was pared by 1 base and J by 2 bases, with 7 bases of the junction left unmatched. This CDR3 is 17 amino acids long. The germline V gene encodes CDR1 MGHRA and CDR2 YSYEKL. The genes are TRBV4-1 and TRBJ2-3, with 9 bases matching TRBD2. The sample consisted of PBMCs. This clonotype was sampled from a woman aged 18 to 35 in good health and CMV-seropositive. The CDR3 spells CASSQVWSGGNTDTQYF. Written as DNA, the CDR3 is TGCGCCAGCAGCCAAGTATGGAGCGGGGGGAACACAGATACGCAGTATTTT.